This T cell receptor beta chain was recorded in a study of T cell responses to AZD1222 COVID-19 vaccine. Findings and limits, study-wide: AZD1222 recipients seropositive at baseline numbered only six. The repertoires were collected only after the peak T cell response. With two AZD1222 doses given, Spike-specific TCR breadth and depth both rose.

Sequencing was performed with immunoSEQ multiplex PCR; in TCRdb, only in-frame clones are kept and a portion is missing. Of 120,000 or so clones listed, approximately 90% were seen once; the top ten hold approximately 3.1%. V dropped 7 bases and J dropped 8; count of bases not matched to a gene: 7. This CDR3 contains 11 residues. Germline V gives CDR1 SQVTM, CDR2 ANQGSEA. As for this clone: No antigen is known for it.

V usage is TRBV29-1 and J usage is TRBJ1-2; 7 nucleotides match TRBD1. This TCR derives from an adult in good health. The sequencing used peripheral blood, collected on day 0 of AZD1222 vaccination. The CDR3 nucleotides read TGCAGCGGGCGACAGGGAATGGGCTACACCTTC. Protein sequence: CSGRQGMGYTF.